This TCR beta chain was recovered during a study of beta chain features in type 1 diabetes. At the level of the study: In age, gender and cell yields, patients were similar to healthy donors.

General study points: Junctions at VDJ sites from type 1 diabetes patients had fewer insertions and more deletions.

This clone has just a few counts. As yet, its antigen is unknown. Reverse transcribing all isolated RNA meant expressed TCRB transcripts were sequenced. TCRdb keeps only in-frame clones here, not all; method: immunoSEQ multiplex PCR. The sample records about 250,000 clones, roughly 13% being singletons. CDR1 is SGDLS, CDR2 YYNGEE, per germline. The CDR3 covers 15 residues. Trimming removed 2 bases from V and 3 bases from J, with 13 bases in between. V usage is TRBV9 and J usage is TRBJ2-3, with D maybe TRBD1 (6 bases). Sequenced material: naive CD4+ T cells from blood. The sequence was obtained from a middle-aged woman in good health. The CDR3 DNA follows: TGTGCCAGCAGCGTTATGGGGGCTGTAACAGATACGCAGTATTTT. Translating gives CASSVMGAVTDTQYF.